The next 16 T cell receptor beta chains were all read from a single sample in a study of CD8 T cells in ankylosing spondylitis. TCRdb re-called the 5' RACE reads through MiXCR, storing one row per CDR3 protein. The sample holds 250,000 to 400,000 distinct CDR3 sequences; more than 9% are singletons and the top ten take about a tenth. Sequencing input: blood, either unsorted or a sorted T cell fraction (not recorded which). These receptors were collected from a female donor with ankylosing spondylitis or in good health (not recorded which).

Ten or more counts support this clonotype. J is TRBJ2-7 and V is TRBV12-3 or TRBV12-4, with D unresolved. This CDR3 region has 13 residues. V was pared by 6 bases and J by 0 bases, with 9 bases between. CDR3 nucleotides: TGTGCCAGCAGCCCTCTCAGCTCCTACGAGCAGTACTTC. The encoded protein is CASSPLSSYEQYF.

This clonotype has at least ten counts. The chain has TRBV4-2 and TRBJ2-2, with D unclear. The CDR3 consists of 17 residues. Germline V CDR1 and CDR2: LGHNA, YNFKEQ. The V gene lost 0 bases and the J gene lost 3 bases, with 14 bases spanning the gap. CDR3 nucleotide sequence: TGTGCCAGCAGCCAAGATAGTGTTGCTGGCCACACCGGGGAGCTGTTTTTT. Amino acid sequence: CASSQDSVAGHTGELFF.

This clonotype was counted ten times or more. The chain combines TRBV10-3 with TRBJ2-3; perhaps TRBD2 as D (5 bases). V was cut by 11 bases and J by 2 bases, with 20 bases left in between. The CDR3 consists of 15 residues. Germline assignment: CDR1 ENHRY and CDR2 SYGVKD. CDR3 DNA: TGTGCCTTCCGCAGAGGGCCCGGGAACACAGATACGCAGTATTTT. It encodes CAFRRGPGNTDTQYF.

V is TRBV25-1 and J is TRBJ1-2; 10 bases fit TRBD1. The V gene end was trimmed by 1 base and the J gene end by 8 bases; junction bases not matched to a gene: 10. CDR3 size: 16 residues. Germline V gives CDR1 MGHDK, CDR2 SYGVNS. The CDR3 is CASSESPGQGMRGYTF. CDR3 bases: TGTGCCAGCAGTGAATCTCCGGGACAGGGGATGAGGGGCTACACCTTC.

This rearrangement joins TRBV14 to TRBJ2-1, with 8 positions matching TRBD2. The V gene end was trimmed by 0 bases and the J gene end by 10 bases; junction bases not matched to a gene: 8. Germline V gene sequence: CDR1 SGHDN, CDR2 FVKESK. The CDR3 is 15 residues long. The CDR3 nucleotides read TGTGCCAGCAGCCAAGACTGGGCCGGGAGGGGCGAGCAGTTCTTC. Translation: CASSQDWAGRGEQFF.

A note on this clonotype: Relative to the germline gene, one junction end is altered; a read error may explain this. This rearrangement joins TRBV12-3 or TRBV12-4 to TRBJ2-3; D is ambiguous. The CDR3 is made up of 12 amino acids. The CDR3 nucleotides are TGTGCCAGCAGTCCAGAAACAGATACGCGGTATTTT. This translates into CASSPETDTRYF.

At least ten counts were recorded for this clonotype. The chain recombines TRBV12-3 or TRBV12-4 with TRBJ2-3; D might be TRBD2 (6 bases). Trimming cost V 5 bases and J 2 bases, with 14 bases left between them. This CDR3 has 15 residues. CDR3 DNA sequence: TGTGCCAGCAGTGGAGGGCGGACTACCACAGATACGCAGTATTTT. As protein: CASSGGRTTTDTQYF.

The chain joins TRBV3-1 to TRBJ1-1, with a tentative D call TRBD1 (5 bases). V gave up 0 bases and J gave up 1 base, with 12 bases separating them. Germline CDR1 is LGHDT and CDR2 is YNNKEL (reference sequence). CDR3 length: 16 residues. CDR3 DNA sequence: TGTGCCAGCAGCCAAGATTGGAGGGACCCGAACACTGAAGCTTTCTTT. This sequence encodes CASSQDWRDPNTEAFF.

V usage is TRBV5-1 and J usage is TRBJ1-6, with D perhaps matching TRBD1 (5 bases). Trimming shortened V by 0 bases and J by 7 bases, and 8 bases separated the two germline ends. CDR3 length equals 14 residues. Germline CDR1 SGHRS, CDR2 YFSETQ. The CDR3 loop is CASSLDGTNSPLHF. Written as DNA, the CDR3 is TGCGCCAGCAGCTTGGACGGGACCAATTCACCCCTCCACTTT.

This clonotype has a handful of counts. V gene TRBV5-1 combines with J gene TRBJ2-1; D could derive from TRBD1 or TRBD2 (7 bases each). Trimming shortened V by 3 bases and J by 9 bases, and 25 bases separated the two germline ends. The germline V gene has CDR1 SGHRS and CDR2 YFSETQ. This CDR3 comprises 17 residues. The CDR3 coding sequence is TGCGCCAGCAGCTGGGGGGGTTCCGACAGGGTAGGTTCTGAGCAGTTCTTC. Amino acids: CASSWGGSDRVGSEQFF.

This clonotype was picked up a small number of times. This chain links TRBV29-1 with TRBJ2-7; 9 positions match TRBD1. CDR1 and CDR2 from the germline V gene are SQVTM and ANQGSEA. Germline trimming cut 4 bases from V and 0 bases from J; bases unmatched to any gene: 7. The CDR3 extends over 15 amino acids. CDR3 loop: CSVGVRQGGSYEQYF. In nucleotides, the CDR3 is TGCAGCGTTGGTGTTCGACAGGGGGGCTCCTACGAGCAGTACTTC.

This clonotype was found a few times. V is TRBV20-1 and J is TRBJ2-7; 11 bases fit TRBD2. J lost 5 bases, V lost 4 bases, and 10 bases had no gene match. Germline V lookup: CDR1 DFQATT, CDR2 SNEGSKA (reference sequence). The CDR3 consists of 15 residues. The chain's CDR3 is CSATNLAGGPDEQYF. CDR3 nucleotide sequence: TGCAGTGCTACAAATTTAGCGGGAGGGCCCGACGAGCAGTACTTC.

This clonotype was found many times. The chain employs TRBV5-1 and TRBJ1-1; D is uncertain. V lost 7 bases to trimming and J lost 0 bases, with 10 bases between them. The CDR3 covers 13 residues. Germline V gives CDR1 SGHRS, CDR2 YFSETQ. CDR3 sequence: CASRSQMNTEAFF. In nucleotides, the CDR3 is TGCGCCAGCCGTAGTCAGATGAACACTGAAGCTTTCTTT.

In this sample, this clonotype turned up many times. The J gene is TRBJ2-6, the V gene TRBV5-6; D not resolved. Per germline, CDR1 SGHDT and CDR2 YYEEEE. Trimming took 4 bases from V and 2 from J, leaving 10 bases between them. The CDR3 extends over 15 amino acids. DNA of the CDR3: TGTGCCAGCAGCCCGGACCCGACTGGGGCCAACGTCCTGACTTTC. It translates to CASSPDPTGANVLTF.

V gene TRBV18 combines with J gene TRBJ2-3; 8 nucleotides match TRBD1. This CDR3 comprises 14 residues. The germline V gene encodes CDR1 KGHSH and CDR2 LQKENI. With V trimmed by 8 bases and J by 1 base, 5 bases remained unmatched. CDR3 region: CASQQGGRTDTQYF. The CDR3 nucleotides are TGTGCCAGCCAACAGGGGGGCCGCACAGATACGCAGTATTTT.

The genes are TRBV11-2 and TRBJ2-3; TRBD2 aligns across 15 bases. Germline lookup yields CDR1 SGHAT and CDR2 FQNNGV. Trimming took 3 bases from V and 4 from J; bases not matched to a gene: 8. The CDR3 length is 18 residues. Here the CDR3 reads CASSFGLAGGGIADTQYF. For the CDR3, the DNA is TGTGCCAGCAGCTTCGGACTAGCGGGAGGGGGGATTGCAGATACGCAGTATTTT.